This section outlines one T cell receptor beta chain sequence together with its context. This entry belongs to a study of blood T cell repertoires in COVID-19. Per germline, CDR1 SGHTA and CDR2 FQGNSA. The length of the CDR3 is 13 residues. Trimming took 8 bases from V and 3 from J; bases not matched to a gene: 5. Authors' data handling: It was from reference gene primer amplification that nucleated cell counts were estimated. Produced via immunoSEQ multiplex PCR; TCRdb's table is partial and in-frame only. V, J and clone size derive from that table, while D and trimming were established from the DNA sequence. The sample lists tens of thousands of clones, over 80% occurring once.

The V gene is TRBV7-2, the J gene TRBJ2-3; 7 nucleotides match TRBD1. This clonotype was obtained from a man over 45 with acute or convalescent COVID-19. Source material: peripheral blood. CDR3 coding DNA: TGTGCCAGCCGACAGGGAAGTACAGATACGCAGTATTTT. Translating it yields CASRQGSTDTQYF.